This entry lists 4 T cell receptor beta chains sequenced from one sample in a study of human T cells and chemical hapten exposure. As for time point: patch test 2, 6 weeks after DPC sensitization. As to treatment: therapeutic diphenylcyclopropenone sensitization with weekly scalp DPC. TCRdb fed the RACE reads into MiXCR, producing one record per CDR3 protein. This sample has more than 85,000 distinct CDR3 sequences, with about 11% found just once. Sequencing was performed on whole blood, taken in connection with sensitization to the hapten diphenylcyclopropenone (DPC). The receptors stem from a man in his forties or fifties with alopecia areata. Some clones in this sample may be carry-over from other donors' samples.

This clonotype was seen many times. J is TRBJ1-5 and V is TRBV7-8; possible D gene TRBD1, 6 bases. This CDR3 contains 15 residues. The germline CDR1 and CDR2 sequences are SGHVS and FQNEAQ. The germline V and J ends were trimmed by 3 bases and 3 bases, with 12 bases remaining between them. The CDR3 here is CASSLSDSVNQPQHF. DNA of the CDR3: TGTGCCAGCAGCTTGTCGGACAGTGTCAATCAGCCCCAGCATTTT.

The chain joins TRBV18 to TRBJ1-5; possible D gene TRBD1, 5 bases. Looked up from germline, CDR1 is KGHSH and CDR2 is LQKENI. This CDR3 is built from 15 residues. The germline V and J ends were trimmed by 3 bases and 3 bases, with 12 bases remaining between them. CDR3 DNA: TGTGCCAGCTCACCCCAGGGATCTCTCAATCAGCCCCAGCATTTT. This translates into CASSPQGSLNQPQHF.

CDR3 bases: TGTGCCAGCAGCTTAGTGGGGATTAGGAGGGTAGCGGGACATTCCTACAATGAGCAGTTCTTC. Its protein product is CASSLVGIRRVAGHSYNEQFF. This chain uses TRBV7-9 with TRBJ2-1; 8 nucleotides agree with TRBD2. This CDR3 has 21 residues. V gave up 1 base and J gave up 1 base; unmatched junction bases: 18. CDR1 and CDR2 (germline): SEHNR, FQNEAQ (reference sequence).

The V and J genes are TRBV7-9 and TRBJ2-5, with D possibly TRBD1 on 5 matching bases. CDR3 size: 13 residues. The V end lost 8 bases, the J end lost 2 bases, and 12 bases lay between the germline ends. The V gene's germline CDR1 is SEHNR and CDR2 FQNEAQ (reference sequence). The CDR3 nucleotides are TGTGCCAGCTCATCAGGGTTTCAAGAGACCCAGTACTTC. Encoded protein: CASSSGFQETQYF.